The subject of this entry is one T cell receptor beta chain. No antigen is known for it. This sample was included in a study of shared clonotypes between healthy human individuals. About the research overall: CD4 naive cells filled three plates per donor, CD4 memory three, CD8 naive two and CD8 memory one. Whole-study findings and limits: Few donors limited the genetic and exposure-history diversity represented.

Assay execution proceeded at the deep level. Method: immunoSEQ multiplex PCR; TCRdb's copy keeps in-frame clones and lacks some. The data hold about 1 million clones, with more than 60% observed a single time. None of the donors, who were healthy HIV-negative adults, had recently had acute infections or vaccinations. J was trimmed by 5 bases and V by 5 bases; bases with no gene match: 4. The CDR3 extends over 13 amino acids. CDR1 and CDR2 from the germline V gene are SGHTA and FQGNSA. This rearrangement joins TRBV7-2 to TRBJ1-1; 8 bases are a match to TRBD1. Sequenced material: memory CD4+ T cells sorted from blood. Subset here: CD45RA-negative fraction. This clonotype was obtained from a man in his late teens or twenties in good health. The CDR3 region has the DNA TGTGCCAGCAGCCAGAGACAGGGGACTGAAGCTTTCTTT. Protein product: CASSQRQGTEAFF.